Listed below are T cell receptor beta chains from one sample, sequenced in a study of blood T cell repertoires in COVID-19. Sequencing was performed with immunoSEQ multiplex PCR; in TCRdb, only in-frame clones are kept and a portion is missing. Here the sample spans over 300,000 clones, approximately 84% being singletons. The sample was PBMCs or T cells enriched from blood (not recorded which). These receptors came from a woman younger than 30 who had recovered from COVID-19. CDR3s leave out the opening cysteine and the closing phenylalanine or tryptophan. The order of the fields is V gene, J gene, CDR3 protein.

TRBV28,TRBJ1-5,ASSFPTGGNQPQH
TRBV3-1/TRBV3-2,TRBJ1-3,ASTLATGSSGNTIY
TRBV27,TRBJ1-5,ASSSTAAYSNQPQH
TRBV18,TRBJ2-2,ASSRLRGMRYGELF
TRBV24-1,TRBJ2-1,ATSDRDRASVHEQF
TRBV2,TRBJ1-5,ASKARDQPQH
TRBV10-3,TRBJ2-3,AISGQEDTQY
TRBV11-2,TRBJ2-7,ASSPGMGIVYEQY
TRBV30,TRBJ1-2,AWRRGGLYGYT
TRBV5-1,TRBJ1-1,ASSPVGGGNTEAF
TRBV2,TRBJ1-2,ASSRMDRPNNYGYT
TRBV12-3/TRBV12-4,TRBJ1-2,ASSLQGASGYT
TRBV11-3,TRBJ2-1,ASSLGRGRARSEQF
TRBV6-5,TRBJ1-1,ASSNPGGITEAF
TRBV9,TRBJ2-6,ASSVDSGSAGGANVLT
TRBV28,TRBJ2-6,ASRSAGVESGANVLT
TRBV7-6,TRBJ2-7,ASSLGLGIHEQY
TRBV3-1/TRBV3-2,TRBJ2-7,ASSQGGVRHEQY